The rows below give T cell receptor beta chains drawn from one sample of a study of blood T cell repertoires in COVID-19. Profiled with immunoSEQ multiplex PCR; TCRdb holds only in-frame clones, not every one. Among 300,000 to 400,000 clones listed, 80% to 90% were seen once. The sequencing input was PBMCs or T cells enriched from blood (not recorded which). The receptor source for this set is a woman aged 40 to 55 with acute COVID-19. CDR3s include the opening cysteine and the closing phenylalanine or tryptophan. Each record gives: CDR3 DNA, CDR3 protein, J gene, D gene, CDR3 length, V gene. A D gene is named only where the DNA matches it firmly.

CDR3nt: TGTGCCAGCAGCTCAATGGGGACAGGGGTAGGCAATGAGCAGTTCTTC
CDR3aa: CASSSMGTGVGNEQFF
j_gene: TRBJ2-1
d_gene: TRBD1
len: 16
v_gene: TRBV7-3

CDR3nt: TGTGCCAGCTCACCAACCGCCGGTTATGGCTACACCTTC
CDR3aa: CASSPTAGYGYTF
j_gene: TRBJ1-2
d_gene: NA
len: 13
v_gene: TRBV18

CDR3nt: TGTGCCAGCAGTTACTCGGTGCGGACTGAAGCTTTCTTT
CDR3aa: CASSYSVRTEAFF
j_gene: TRBJ1-1
d_gene: NA
len: 13
v_gene: TRBV6-5

CDR3nt: TGCGCCAGCAGCTTAGGGACAGGAGGCTTGAACTATGGCTACACCTTC
CDR3aa: CASSLGTGGLNYGYTF
j_gene: TRBJ1-2
d_gene: TRBD1
len: 16
v_gene: TRBV5-1

CDR3nt: TGTGCCAGCAGCCAAGGGACTGTTAGCTCCTACAATGAGCAGTTCTTC
CDR3aa: CASSQGTVSSYNEQFF
j_gene: TRBJ2-1
d_gene: NA
len: 16
v_gene: TRBV4-2

CDR3nt: TGTGCCAGCAGCCCCCAACTAGCGGGAGGGCCAAAAGATACGCAGTATTTT
CDR3aa: CASSPQLAGGPKDTQYF
j_gene: TRBJ2-3
d_gene: TRBD2
len: 17
v_gene: TRBV7-2

CDR3nt: TGCAGCGTTCGGCAGGAGGACGCAGATACGCAGTATTTT
CDR3aa: CSVRQEDADTQYF
j_gene: TRBJ2-3
d_gene: NA
len: 13
v_gene: TRBV29-1

CDR3nt: TGTGCCACCAGTTTGTTACGGGAGACCTACGAGCAGTACTTC
CDR3aa: CATSLLRETYEQYF
j_gene: TRBJ2-7
d_gene: NA
len: 14
v_gene: TRBV28

CDR3nt: TGTGCCAGCTCACCCATCGTGGCAGGGAACACTGAAGCTTTCTTT
CDR3aa: CASSPIVAGNTEAFF
j_gene: TRBJ1-1
d_gene: NA
len: 15
v_gene: TRBV18

CDR3nt: TGCGCCAGCAGCCAGGCGACAGGGGGCCCCACCTACGAGCAGTACTTC
CDR3aa: CASSQATGGPTYEQYF
j_gene: TRBJ2-7
d_gene: TRBD1
len: 16
v_gene: TRBV4-3